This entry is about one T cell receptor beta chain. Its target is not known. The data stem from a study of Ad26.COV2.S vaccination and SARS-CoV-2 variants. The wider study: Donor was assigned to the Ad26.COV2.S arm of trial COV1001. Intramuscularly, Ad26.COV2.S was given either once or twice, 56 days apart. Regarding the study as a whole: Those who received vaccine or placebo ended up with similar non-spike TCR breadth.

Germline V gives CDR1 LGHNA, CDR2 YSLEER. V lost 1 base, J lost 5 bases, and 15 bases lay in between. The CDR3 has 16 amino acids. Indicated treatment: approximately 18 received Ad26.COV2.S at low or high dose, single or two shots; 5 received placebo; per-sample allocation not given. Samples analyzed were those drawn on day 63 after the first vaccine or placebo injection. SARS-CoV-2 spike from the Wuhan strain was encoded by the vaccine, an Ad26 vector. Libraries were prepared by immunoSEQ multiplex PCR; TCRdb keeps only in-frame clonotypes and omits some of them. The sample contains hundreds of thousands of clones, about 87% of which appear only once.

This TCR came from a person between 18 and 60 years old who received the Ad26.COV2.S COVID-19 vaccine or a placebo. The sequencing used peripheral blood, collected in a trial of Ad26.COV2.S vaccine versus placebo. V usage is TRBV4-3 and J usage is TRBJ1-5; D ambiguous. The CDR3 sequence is CASSQVWTNRDQPQHF. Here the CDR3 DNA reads TGCGCCAGCAGCCAAGTCTGGACGAACCGGGATCAGCCCCAGCATTTT.